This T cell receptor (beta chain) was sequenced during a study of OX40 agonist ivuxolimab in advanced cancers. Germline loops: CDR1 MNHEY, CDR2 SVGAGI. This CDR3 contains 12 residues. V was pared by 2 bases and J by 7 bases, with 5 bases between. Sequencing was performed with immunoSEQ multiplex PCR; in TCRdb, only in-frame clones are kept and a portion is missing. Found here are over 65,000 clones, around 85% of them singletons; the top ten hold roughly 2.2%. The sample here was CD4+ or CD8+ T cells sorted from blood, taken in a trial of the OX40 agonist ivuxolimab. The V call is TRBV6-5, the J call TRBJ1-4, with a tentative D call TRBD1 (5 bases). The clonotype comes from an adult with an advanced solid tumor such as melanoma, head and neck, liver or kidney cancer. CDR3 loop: CASSYQGEKLFF. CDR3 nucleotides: TGTGCCAGCAGTTACCAGGGTGAAAAACTGTTTTTT.